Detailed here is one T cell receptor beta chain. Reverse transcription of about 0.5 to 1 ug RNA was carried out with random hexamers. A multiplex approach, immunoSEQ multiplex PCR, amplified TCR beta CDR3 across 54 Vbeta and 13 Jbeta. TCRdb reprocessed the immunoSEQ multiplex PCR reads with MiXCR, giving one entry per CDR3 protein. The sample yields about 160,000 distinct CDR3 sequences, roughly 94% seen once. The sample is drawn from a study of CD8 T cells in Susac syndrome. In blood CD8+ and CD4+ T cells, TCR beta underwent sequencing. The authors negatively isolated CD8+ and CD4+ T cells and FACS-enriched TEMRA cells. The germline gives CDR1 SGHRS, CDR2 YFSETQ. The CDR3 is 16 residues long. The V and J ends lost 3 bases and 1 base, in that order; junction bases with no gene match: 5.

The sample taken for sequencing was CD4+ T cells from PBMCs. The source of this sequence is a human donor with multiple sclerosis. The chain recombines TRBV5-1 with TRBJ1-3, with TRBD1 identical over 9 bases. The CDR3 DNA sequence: TGCGCCAGCAGCTGGACAGGGGATAATTCTGGAAACACCATATATTTT. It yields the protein CASSWTGDNSGNTIYF.